The 3 T cell receptor beta chains below were found in one sample sequenced in a study of blood T cell repertoires in COVID-19. Profiling relied on immunoSEQ multiplex PCR, and the TCRdb table lists in-frame clones only, not all of them. This table holds more than 55,000 clones, roughly four fifths found once. Sequencing was carried out using peripheral blood. The receptors were sampled from a woman of 80 years or more with acute or convalescent COVID-19.

This chain links TRBV14 with TRBJ1-6; D unclear. This CDR3 is built from 14 residues. Trimming removed 6 bases at V and 8 bases at J, with 14 bases between. Germline-derived CDR1 and CDR2 are SGHDN and FVKESK. DNA of the CDR3: TGTGCCAGCAGTTTTGACCTGAGGGATTCACCCCTCCACTTT. This codes for CASSFDLRDSPLHF.

The gene calls are TRBV2 and TRBJ2-1, with D perhaps TRBD1 (5 bases). The CDR3 covers 14 residues. Germline loops: CDR1 SNHLY, CDR2 FYNNEI. The V and J ends lost 6 bases and 0 bases respectively, with 9 bases between them. The CDR3 loop reads CASRNRLSYNEQFF. The CDR3 region has the DNA TGTGCCAGCAGGAACAGGCTCTCCTACAATGAGCAGTTCTTC.

Only a few counts were recorded for this clone. The rearrangement joins TRBV7-9 to TRBJ2-5; 9 bases align to TRBD1. V gave up 9 bases and J gave up 5 bases; unmatched junction bases: 7. CDR1 is SEHNR, CDR2 FQNEAQ, per germline (reference sequence). CDR3 length: 13 amino acids. CDR3 bases: TGTGCCAGTCAACAGGGGGCTGGCGAGACCCAGTACTTC. Amino acid sequence: CASQQGAGETQYF.